Presented here are 3 T cell receptor beta chains from one specimen sequenced in a study of T cells in narcolepsy. Sequencing was performed with immunoSEQ multiplex PCR; in TCRdb, only in-frame clones are kept and a portion is missing. This sample carries just under 30,000 clones, around 87% of them seen once, and the ten largest clones take approximately 1%. The specimen was memory (CD45RA-) CD4+ T cells from blood. These receptors were obtained from a human donor in good health.

The V and J genes are TRBV2 and TRBJ2-7, with 7 bases that match TRBD1. Germline loops: CDR1 SNHLY, CDR2 FYNNEI. V was clipped by 5 bases and J by 4 bases; unmatched bases: 14. There are 16 residues in the CDR3. DNA for the CDR3: TGTGCCAGCAGTCGCTCCGCCGGGACAGCTTCTTACGAGCAGTACTTC. Translated, it gives CASSRSAGTASYEQYF.

The V call is TRBV15, the J call TRBJ1-1; D remains unclear. The V and J ends lost 0 bases and 8 bases respectively, with 16 bases between them. CDR3 length equals 15 residues. Germline V gene lookup returns CDR1 LNHNV and CDR2 YYDKDF (reference sequence). The CDR3 region has the DNA TGTGCCACCAGCAGAGATCGGTCAGGAGATCGAGAAGCTTTCTTT. This gives the protein CATSRDRSGDREAFF.

This chain connects TRBV7-9 to TRBJ2-5; perhaps TRBD1 as D (6 bases). The J call may be faulty, since TRBJ2-7 better matches the DNA end. CDR3 length equals 14 residues. The germline V gene encodes CDR1 SEHNR and CDR2 FQNEAQ (reference sequence). CDR3 bases: TGTGCCAGCAGCCCATCAGGGGATTCCTACGAGCAGTACTTC. Amino acids: CASSPSGDSYEQYF.